This T cell receptor beta chain was observed in a study of monozygotic twins with inflammatory bowel disease (dated by TCRdb to between 2018 and 2020). For the wider study: The full study comprised 28 monozygotic twin pairs: nine German pairs (four IBD-concordant, five IBD-discordant) and 19 IBD-discordant Danish pairs. The search for disease-associated traits relied mainly on comparing, within discordant pairs, IBD patients with their genetically identical healthy co-twins. Each individual had, on average, about 151 000 unique TCRalpha sequences and 181 000 unique TCRbeta sequences available for analysis. The paper as a whole reports these results and caveats: Fewer clonotypes were shared with other individuals by IBD patients than by healthy twins, most markedly in patients showing signs of disease activity. The analysis was unable to tell apart different T cell subtypes. Repertoire similarity did not differ between concordant and discordant twins, which could be due to limited statistical power. TCRbeta repertoire diversity, by inverse Simpson index, was decreased in IBD patients compared with their healthy co-twins. Because patients received different immunosuppressive treatments, the repertoires may have picked up extra background noise and variability between individuals. The results gave no support for a single strong signal or clonotype linked to IBD.

From each donor, a roughly 2.5 ml peripheral blood sample was collected into PAXgene tubes and stored at -80 degrees C. Without any T cell sorting, total RNA was extracted from whole blood using the PAXgene blood miRNA kit on an automated QIAcube. Peripheral blood from monozygotic twin pairs concordant or discordant for inflammatory bowel disease was subjected to deep TCRalpha and TCRbeta repertoire profiling with unique molecular barcoding. For every twin pair, smoking habits were documented, and each individual was categorised as a current, former or never smoker. To prepare the library, 5' RACE was applied. For each TCR library, 3,000 to 4,000 ng of total RNA was used. For each sample, cDNA synthesis with SMARTScribe reverse transcriptase was split into eight separate reactions. During cDNA synthesis, template switching was used to introduce unique molecular identifiers that contained a 6-nucleotide sample barcode. TCRalpha and TCRbeta cDNA was amplified in two nested PCRs of 16 and 9 cycles, and bead purification was carried out after each PCR. Before amplification, the cDNA was treated with uracil DNA-glycosylase and purified using the QIAquick PCR purification kit. The second PCR added Illumina TruSeq-compatible adapters along with sample-specific barcodes. TapeStation and Qubit were used to check library quality and concentration, and 5 to 6.5 ng of each library went into the pool. Pooled libraries were sequenced on an Illumina HiSeq2500 single-index Rapid Run with 2 x 100 bp reads and custom sequencing primers. The study's own analysis went as follows. UMI-based consensus assembly with MiGEC version 1.2.6 was used to correct PCR and sequencing errors. MiXCR version 2.1.1 was used to carry out V(D)J alignment, clonotype assembly and CDR3 extraction. Gene usage, clonotype sharing and MAIT/NKT TCR abundance were normalised by analysing the top 1000, 10 000 and 20 000 clonotypes per sample. Diversity was computed as the inverse Simpson index with the vegan R package after downsampling to 27 000 UMIs. Paired Mann-Whitney U tests were applied to discordant twin pairs, with Benjamini-Hochberg correction for multiple testing. Reads reprocessed by TCRdb are summarized as one entry per CDR3 protein sequence, and DNA is absent. The V and J calls were not made by the authors but by TCRdb's processing. The sample table on file contains hundreds of thousands of distinct CDR3 sequences. The top ten clonotypes cover 2.4% of the sample.

Spanning cysteine to phenylalanine, the CDR3 consists of 14 amino acids. The DNA sequence is not available. Reading the germline V gene (reference sequence) gives CDR1 DFQATT and CDR2 SNEGSKA. A note on this clonotype: Its antigen is unknown.

The sequence derives from a human donor with ulcerative colitis or Crohn's disease, or a healthy co-twin of an affected twin (not recorded which). Recombination connected TRBV20-1 to TRBJ2-3; there is no DNA to check the TCRdb D call of TRBD2. Source material: blood. The CDR3 region has the sequence CSARLLAGADTQYF.